A selection of T cell receptor beta chains follows, all from one sample in a study of Ad26.COV2.S vaccination and SARS-CoV-2 variants. Profiling relied on immunoSEQ multiplex PCR, and the TCRdb table lists in-frame clones only, not all of them. Here the sample spans about 320,000 clones, about 82% being singletons. The sample here was peripheral blood, taken in a trial of Ad26.COV2.S vaccine versus placebo. The receptors derive from a person aged 18-60 years who received the Ad26.COV2.S COVID-19 vaccine or a placebo. CDR3s include the opening cysteine and the closing phenylalanine or tryptophan. The order of the fields is D gene, clone size, CDR3 length, V gene, J gene, CDR3 DNA, CDR3 protein. The D gene is left open where the match is weak. A clone size is listed for some rows: how often the clone was seen (once, few, many), or a class if it is expanded.

-,-,11,TRBV18,TRBJ2-5,TGTGCCAGCTCACCATTGGGGACCCAGTACTTC,CASSPLGTQYF
-,-,14,TRBV3-1/TRBV3-2,TRBJ1-1,TGTGCCAGCAGCCTCCGGAACATGAACACTGAAGCTTTCTTT,CASSLRNMNTEAFF
-,-,15,TRBV12-5,TRBJ2-7,TGTGCTAGTGGTTTCGACAGCGCACCGGCCTACGAGCAGTACTTC,CASGFDSAPAYEQYF
TRBD2,-,16,TRBV7-6,TRBJ2-3,TGTGCCAGCAGCTTACTGGTAGCGGGGGGCAGGGATACGCAGTATTTT,CASSLLVAGGRDTQYF
TRBD1,-,13,TRBV7-6,TRBJ1-3,TGTGCCAGCAGCCAAGGACAGGGTGACACCATATATTTT,CASSQGQGDTIYF
-,-,13,TRBV6-6,TRBJ1-1,TGTGCCAGCACTCGAGGGATGAACACTGAAGCTTTCTTT,CASTRGMNTEAFF
TRBD2,-,16,TRBV7-3,TRBJ2-1,TGTGCCAGCAGCTCCGGACTAGCGGGGGCCCCTGGGGAGCAGTTCTTC,CASSSGLAGAPGEQFF
-,-,15,TRBV5-1,TRBJ1-1,TGCGCCAGCAGCCAGACCTCGGGTGTGGACACTGAAGCTTTCTTT,CASSQTSGVDTEAFF
-,-,15,TRBV7-2,TRBJ2-1,TGTGCCAGCAGCTTAGGTAGAGGGGGGTACAATGAGCAGTTCTTC,CASSLGRGGYNEQFF
-,-,15,TRBV7-2,TRBJ1-6,TGTGCCAGCAGCTCGACCCCACTCTATAATTCACCCCTCCACTTT,CASSSTPLYNSPLHF
-,-,13,TRBV6-5,TRBJ2-3,TGTGCCAGCACCCGAGGGGGTACAGATACGCAGTATTTT,CASTRGGTDTQYF
TRBD1,-,16,TRBV4-1,TRBJ2-7,TGCGCCAGCAGCCAAGTCCCTACAGGGGGCCCCTACGAGCAGTACTTC,CASSQVPTGGPYEQYF
-,few,18,TRBV10-1,TRBJ1-2,TGCGCCAGCAGTGAGCTCTCTGATAAACAGGGAAAGGACTATGGCTACACCTTC,CASSELSDKQGKDYGYTF
-,-,13,TRBV4-3,TRBJ2-1,TGCGCCAGCAGCATCGGACAGATCGGGGAGCAGTTCTTC,CASSIGQIGEQFF
TRBD1,-,17,TRBV11-2,TRBJ1-6,TGTGCCAGCAGCCCGGGGGACAGGGGGTCCTATAATTCACCCCTCCACTTT,CASSPGDRGSYNSPLHF
TRBD2,-,16,TRBV7-2,TRBJ2-5,TGTGCCAGCAGCTTAACTAGCGGGGGGGGCCAAGAGACCCAGTACTTC,CASSLTSGGGQETQYF
TRBD1,-,15,TRBV5-1,TRBJ1-1,TGCGCCAGCAGCTGGTCGGGACAGGGGAACACTGAAGCTTTCTTT,CASSWSGQGNTEAFF
TRBD1,-,14,TRBV5-4,TRBJ1-2,TGTGCCAGCAGGTCCGACAGGGAGTTCTATGGCTACACCTTC,CASRSDREFYGYTF
TRBD1,-,13,TRBV29-1,TRBJ1-2,TGCAGCGCCGGGGGACAGTCCAACTATGGCTACACCTTC,CSAGGQSNYGYTF
-,-,14,TRBV3-1/TRBV3-2,TRBJ2-7,TGTGCCAGCAGCCATTCTGGGGTAGGCTACGAGCAGTACTTC,CASSHSGVGYEQYF
-,-,15,TRBV5-5,TRBJ2-7,TGTGCCAGCAGCTTGGGGGGATCGGGGTCCTACGAGCAGTACTTC,CASSLGGSGSYEQYF
-,-,12,TRBV10-2,TRBJ1-6,TGCGCCAGCAGTGAGTCGACCGGGTCCCTCCACTTT,CASSESTGSLHF
-,-,13,TRBV19,TRBJ2-1,TGTGCCACGGGGGGCTTGTCTTACAATGAGCAGTTCTTC,CATGGLSYNEQFF
TRBD2,-,14,TRBV19,TRBJ2-7,TGTGCCAGTAGTATGAGGCGGGGGAGCTACGAGCAGTACTTC,CASSMRRGSYEQYF
-,-,16,TRBV4-1,TRBJ2-6,TGCGCCAGCAGAAAGACAGGACTAACTGGGGCCAACGTCCTGACTTTC,CASRKTGLTGANVLTF
-,-,13,TRBV3-1/TRBV3-2,TRBJ2-2,TGTGCCAGCGCCCCCGCCCCGGGGGGGGAGCTGTTTTTT,CASAPAPGGELFF
TRBD1,-,15,TRBV5-4,TRBJ1-1,TGTGCCAGCAGCTTCGCCCCCGGACAGGGCAGTGAAGCTTTCTTT,CASSFAPGQGSEAFF
-,-,11,TRBV20-1,TRBJ1-2,TGCAGTGCTAGACAGGGCGGCGGCTACACCTTC,CSARQGGGYTF
-,-,14,TRBV18,TRBJ1-5,TGTGCCAGCTCGTCAACAGGGATGGGTCAGCCCCAGCATTTT,CASSSTGMGQPQHF
TRBD2,-,16,TRBV3-1/TRBV3-2,TRBJ2-3,TGTGCCAGCAGCCAGTCCTGGGGCGGGGGGGCATATACGCAGTATTTT,CASSQSWGGGAYTQYF
-,few,13,TRBV14,TRBJ2-2,TGTGCCAGCAGCGCCAAGGACACCGGGGAGCTGTTTTTT,CASSAKDTGELFF
TRBD1,-,14,TRBV4-1,TRBJ1-1,TGCGCCAGCAGCCTAACCAGGGGGAGTACTGAAGCTTTCTTT,CASSLTRGSTEAFF
-,-,13,TRBV10-1,TRBJ1-6,TGCGCCGTAGGGGGGGGGCTTTTGTCACCCCTCCACTTT,CAVGGGLLSPLHF
-,-,15,TRBV4-3,TRBJ1-1,TGCGCCAGCAGCCAAGATCGCGGCCTGGACGCCTTGGCTTTCTTT,CASSQDRGLDALAFF
-,few,13,TRBV7-9,TRBJ1-4,TGTGCCAGCAGCAGTGGGACGTTTGAAAAACTGTTTTTT,CASSSGTFEKLFF
-,-,11,TRBV14,TRBJ2-3,TGTGCCAGCAGCCAGATGTATACGCAGTATTTT,CASSQMYTQYF
-,-,15,TRBV7-2,TRBJ1-4,TGTGCCAGCAGTCGCATGGCAGGCGCTGGGGGAAAACTGTTTTTT,CASSRMAGAGGKLFF
-,-,13,TRBV15,TRBJ2-7,TGTGCCACCAGCAGAGACAGGGCTCACGAGCAGTACTTC,CATSRDRAHEQYF
-,-,13,TRBV6-5,TRBJ2-7,TGTGCCAGCAGTTACCTACAACGGGGGGAGCAGTACTTC,CASSYLQRGEQYF
-,once,12,TRBV12-5,TRBJ1-1,TGTGCTAGTGGTCCTCCTCGGGGGGGAGCTTTCTTT,CASGPPRGGAFF
TRBD1,-,14,TRBV11-2,TRBJ2-7,TGTGCCAGCAGCCAGGGGACAGCCGGAGCCAAGCAGTACTTC,CASSQGTAGAKQYF
TRBD2,-,16,TRBV27,TRBJ2-3,TGTGCCAGCAGTGCCTTGACTAGCGGGGGCACAGATACGCAGTATTTT,CASSALTSGGTDTQYF
TRBD2,-,16,TRBV7-8,TRBJ2-1,TGTGCCAGCAGTCAAGTGGGGCTAGCGGGGGGTGTTGAGCAGTTCTTC,CASSQVGLAGGVEQFF
-,-,14,TRBV11-2,TRBJ1-6,TGTGCCAGCAGGATGGGCAGGACCAATTCACCCCTCCACTTT,CASRMGRTNSPLHF
TRBD1,-,15,TRBV7-2,TRBJ1-1,TGTGCCAGCAGCCTCCGGGACAGAGATCTATTTGAAGCTTTCTTT,CASSLRDRDLFEAFF
TRBD1,-,12,TRBV2,TRBJ1-5,TGTGCCAGCAGCCAAGGACAGGGTCCCCAGCATTTT,CASSQGQGPQHF
-,-,11,TRBV6-5,TRBJ2-7,TGTGCCAGCAGCTTTGACAGGAAACAGTACTTC,CASSFDRKQYF
-,-,17,TRBV15,TRBJ1-3,TGTGCCACCAGCAGAGGGGGGACGGCGCTATTGGCAAACACCATATATTTT,CATSRGGTALLANTIYF
-,-,13,TRBV7-3,TRBJ1-2,TGTGCCAGCAGCTTAATCGGAAACTATGGCTACACCTTC,CASSLIGNYGYTF
-,-,14,TRBV7-2,TRBJ1-1,TGTGCCAGCAGCCCAGGGACACTTGTCACTGAAGCTTTCTTT,CASSPGTLVTEAFF
-,-,15,TRBV7-8,TRBJ1-5,TGTGCCAGCAGCTTAGAACCATATAGCAATCAGCCCCAGCATTTT,CASSLEPYSNQPQHF
-,-,14,TRBV6-2/TRBV6-3,TRBJ2-1,TGTGCCAGCAGTTACCCCGGACTCCCCAATGAGCAGTTCTTC,CASSYPGLPNEQFF
-,-,13,TRBV9,TRBJ2-3,TGTGCCAGCAGCGTAGGAACCACAGATACGCAGTATTTT,CASSVGTTDTQYF
-,-,11,TRBV20-1,TRBJ2-1,TGCAGTGCCAGCACCCTCAATGAGCAGTTCTTC,CSASTLNEQFF
-,once,12,TRBV6-2/TRBV6-3,TRBJ2-7,TGTGCCAGCAGTTACTCCAGGGACGAGCAGTACTTC,CASSYSRDEQYF
-,-,15,TRBV19,TRBJ1-5,TGTGCCAGTAGGCCTGGGACACTGCTGGGTCAGCCCCAGCATTTT,CASRPGTLLGQPQHF
TRBD1,-,13,TRBV19,TRBJ2-5,TGTGCCAGTAGTACCGACAGGGAAGAGACCCAGTACTTC,CASSTDREETQYF